This record covers a single T cell receptor beta chain. The entry originates in a study of blood T cell repertoires in COVID-19. Across the study: COVID-19 samples from acute and convalescent phases originated in the United States, Italy and Spain. Nucleic acid was either cDNA or gDNA, and it came from T cells, B-cell-depleted T cells, or PBMCs.

The authors' processing: Nucleated cell number was recorded as an estimate derived from reference gene primer amplification. Assay: immunoSEQ multiplex PCR; the TCRdb copy retains only in-frame clones and omits some. V and J calls plus clone size are reproduced from that table; the DNA served to infer D and trimming. The sample contains around 100,000 clones, 87% of which appear only once. This CDR3 region has 15 residues. The V gene's germline CDR1 is MNHEY and CDR2 SVGAGI. The V and J ends lost 2 bases and 14 bases, in that order; junction bases with no gene match: 11. The sequenced sample was peripheral blood. This chain connects TRBV6-5 to TRBJ1-6; 8 positions agree with TRBD1. The clonotype comes from a man aged 30 to 39 in a cohort sampled during active COVID-19. The CDR3 nucleotides read TGTGCCAGCAGTTACGGACAGGGCGGGCCGTTCACCCTCCACTTT. Translating it yields CASSYGQGGPFTLHF.